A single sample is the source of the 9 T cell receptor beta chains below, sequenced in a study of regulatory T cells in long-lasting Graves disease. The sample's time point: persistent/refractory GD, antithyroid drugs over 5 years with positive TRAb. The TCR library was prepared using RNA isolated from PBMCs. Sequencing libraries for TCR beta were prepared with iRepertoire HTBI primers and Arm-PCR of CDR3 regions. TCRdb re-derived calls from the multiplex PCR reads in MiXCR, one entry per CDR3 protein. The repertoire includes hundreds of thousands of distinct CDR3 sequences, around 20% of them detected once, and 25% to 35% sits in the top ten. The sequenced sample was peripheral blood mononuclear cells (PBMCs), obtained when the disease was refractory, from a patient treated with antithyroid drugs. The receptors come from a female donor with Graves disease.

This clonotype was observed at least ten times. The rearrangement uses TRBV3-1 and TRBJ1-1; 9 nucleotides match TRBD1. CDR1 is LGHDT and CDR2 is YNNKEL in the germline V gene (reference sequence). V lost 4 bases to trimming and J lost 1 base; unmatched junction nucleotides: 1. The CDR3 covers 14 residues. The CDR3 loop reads CASSPDRGNTEAFF. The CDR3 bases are TGTGCCAGCAGCCCGGACAGGGGGAACACTGAAGCTTTCTTT.

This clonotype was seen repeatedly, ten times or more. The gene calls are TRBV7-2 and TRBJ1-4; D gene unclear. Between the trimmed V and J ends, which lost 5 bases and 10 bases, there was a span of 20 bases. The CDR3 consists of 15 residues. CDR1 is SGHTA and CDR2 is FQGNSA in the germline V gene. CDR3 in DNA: TGTGCCAGCAGCCCGCCGACTACTTCCCCGGGAAAACTGTTTTTT. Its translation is CASSPPTTSPGKLFF.

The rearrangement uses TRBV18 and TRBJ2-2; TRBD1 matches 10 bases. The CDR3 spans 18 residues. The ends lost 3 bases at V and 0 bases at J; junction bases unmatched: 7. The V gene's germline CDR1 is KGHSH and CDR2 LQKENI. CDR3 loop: CASSPVTGGASNTGELFF. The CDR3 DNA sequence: TGTGCCAGCTCACCGGTGACAGGGGGCGCATCGAACACCGGGGAGCTGTTTTTT.

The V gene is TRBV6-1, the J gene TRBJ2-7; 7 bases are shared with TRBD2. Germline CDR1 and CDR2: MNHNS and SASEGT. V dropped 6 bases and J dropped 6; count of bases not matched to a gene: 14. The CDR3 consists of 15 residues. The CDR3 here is CASRSQGGAPVEQYF. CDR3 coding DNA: TGTGCCAGCAGAAGCCAGGGAGGGGCCCCGGTCGAGCAGTACTTC.

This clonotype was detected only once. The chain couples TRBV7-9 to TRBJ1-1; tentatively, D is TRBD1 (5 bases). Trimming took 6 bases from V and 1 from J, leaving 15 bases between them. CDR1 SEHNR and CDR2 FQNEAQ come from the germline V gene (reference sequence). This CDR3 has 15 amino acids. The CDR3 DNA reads TGTGCCAGCAGTTCTACGCAGGGCAGGAACACTGAAGCTTTCTTT. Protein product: CASSSTQGRNTEAFF.

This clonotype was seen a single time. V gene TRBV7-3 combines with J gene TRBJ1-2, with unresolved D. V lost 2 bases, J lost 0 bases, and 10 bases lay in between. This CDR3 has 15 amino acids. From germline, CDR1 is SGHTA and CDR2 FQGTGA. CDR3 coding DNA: TGTGCCAGCAGCTTAGATGGGTTCTCTAACTATGGCTACACCTTC. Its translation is CASSLDGFSNYGYTF.

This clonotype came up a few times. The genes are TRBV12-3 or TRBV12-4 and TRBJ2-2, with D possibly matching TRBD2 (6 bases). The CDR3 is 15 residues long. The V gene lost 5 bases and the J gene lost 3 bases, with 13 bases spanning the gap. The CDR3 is CASSPGGYHTGELFF. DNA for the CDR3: TGTGCCAGCAGTCCCGGGGGATATCACACCGGGGAGCTGTTTTTT.

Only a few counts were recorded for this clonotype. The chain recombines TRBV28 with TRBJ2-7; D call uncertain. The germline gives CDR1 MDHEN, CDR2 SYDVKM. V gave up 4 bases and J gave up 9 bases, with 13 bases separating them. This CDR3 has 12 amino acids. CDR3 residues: CASSSDPKGQYF. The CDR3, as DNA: TGTGCCAGCAGTTCTGACCCTAAAGGGCAGTACTTC. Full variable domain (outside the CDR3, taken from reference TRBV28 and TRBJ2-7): DVKVTQSSRYLVKRTGEKVFLECVQDMDHENMFWYRQDPGLGLRLIYFSYDVKMKEKGDIPEGYSVSREKKERFSLILESASTNQTSMYLCASSSDPKGQYFGPGTRLTVT.

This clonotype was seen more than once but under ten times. The CDR3 coding sequence is TGTGCCAGCAGGGACGGACAGTACATTGAAGCTTTCTTT. Protein: CASRDGQYIEAFF. The chain combines TRBV3-1 with TRBJ1-1; TRBD1 is a possible D gene (6 bases). CDR1 and CDR2 from the germline V gene are LGHDT and YNNKEL (reference sequence). The CDR3 totals 13 residues. The V end was cut by 6 bases, the J end by 7 bases, with 15 bases between.